One sample yielded the 30 T cell receptor beta chains listed below, sequenced in a study of spatial heterogeneity in lung cancer. TCRdb re-called the 5' RACE reads through MiXCR, storing one row per CDR3 protein. Of around 30,000 distinct CDR3 sequences listed, approximately 5.4% were seen once; the top ten hold 22%. Time point defined: blood at routine non-recurrence follow-up after resection. Sequencing was performed on whole RNA extracted from tumor and nontumor lung tissue, or from frozen PBMC, and the material was left unsorted. This material consisted of PBMCs, taken at follow-up. These receptors were collected from a male donor with early-stage non-small cell lung cancer.

At least ten counts were recorded for this clonotype. At one end the junction does not follow the germline gene, possibly because of a read error. The genes are TRBV2 and TRBJ1-1, with D possibly being TRBD1 (6 bases). The germline gives CDR1 SNHLY, CDR2 FYNNEI. This CDR3 has 13 residues. The CDR3 bases are TGTGCCAGCAGTGATGGTATTACAGGACAGCAGTTTTTT. Its translation: CASSDGITGQQFF.

This clonotype came up many times. The rearrangement joins TRBV6-5 to TRBJ2-1; D is uncertain. CDR3 length: 12 residues. CDR1 MNHEY and CDR2 SVGAGI come from the germline V gene. The V and J ends lost 6 bases and 8 bases respectively, with 11 bases between them. In nucleotides, the CDR3 is TGTGCCAGCAGAGGAATGGTGGATGAGCAGTTCTTC. Encoded protein: CASRGMVDEQFF.

The genes are TRBV3-1 and TRBJ1-2; D remains ambiguous. From germline, CDR1 is LGHDT and CDR2 YNNKEL (reference sequence). The germline V and J ends were trimmed by 1 base and 4 bases, with 10 bases remaining between them. The CDR3 spans 14 residues. The CDR3 protein is CASSQGTATYGYTF. The CDR3 nucleotides are TGTGCCAGCAGCCAAGGAACAGCAACCTATGGCTACACCTTC. The full variable domain, rest sourced from reference TRBV3-1 and TRBJ1-2, is DTAVSQTPKYLVTQMGNDKSIKCEQNLGHDTMYWYKQDSKKFLKIMFSYNNKELIINETVPNRFSPKSPDKAHLNLHINSLELGDSAVYFCASSQGTATYGYTFGSGTRLTVV.

Worth noting for this clonotype: Here the CDR3 omits its conserved ending phenylalanine or tryptophan, so a read error is the likely source. The rearrangement links TRBV6-6 to TRBJ2-7, with 10 bases lining up with TRBD2. The CDR3 has 13 amino acids. Germline trimming cut 10 bases from V and 3 bases from J; bases unmatched to any gene: 6. Germline V lookup: CDR1 MNHNY, CDR2 SVGAGI (reference sequence). The DNA for the CDR3 is TGTGCCACCCGGACTAGCGGAGACTACGAGCAGTACTCC. This encodes CATRTSGDYEQYS.

This clonotype has ten or more counts. The chain recombines TRBV27 with TRBJ2-3; D remains unclear. The CDR3 sequence is 13 residues long. The germline gives CDR1 MNHEY, CDR2 SMNVEV (reference sequence). Trimming removed 5 bases at V and 4 bases at J, with 10 bases between. CDR3 sequence (DNA): TGTGCCAGCAGTACAGTGAACCCAGATACGCAGTATTTT. This translates into CASSTVNPDTQYF.

This clonotype was observed at least ten times. The chain has TRBV30 and TRBJ1-5, with 9 bases lining up with TRBD1. Looked up from germline, CDR1 is GTSNPN and CDR2 is SVGIG (reference sequence). CDR3 size: 13 residues. J lost 7 bases, V lost 1 base, and 2 bases had no gene match. The CDR3 DNA reads TGTGCCTGGAGTGGGACAGGGGACCAGCCCCAGCATTTT. Protein: CAWSGTGDQPQHF.

Many counts were recorded for this clonotype. The chain has TRBV30 and TRBJ2-2; no definite D call. CDR3 length: 15 residues. Per the germline V gene, CDR1 is GTSNPN and CDR2 is SVGIG (reference sequence). V was clipped by 2 bases and J by 4 bases, with 14 bases between them. The CDR3 sequence is CAWSRAGIGTGELFF. The CDR3 bases are TGTGCCTGGAGTAGGGCAGGCATTGGCACCGGGGAGCTGTTTTTT.

In this sample, this clonotype turned up many times. The chain combines TRBV11-2 with TRBJ1-1; D is perhaps TRBD1 (5 bases). Deletions cut 3 bases from V and 0 bases from J, with 11 bases between. This CDR3 spans 15 amino acids. CDR1 SGHAT and CDR2 FQNNGV come from the germline V gene. The CDR3 DNA is TGTGCCAGCAGCTTCCAGGGAGTATTGAACACTGAAGCTTTCTTT. Translating it yields CASSFQGVLNTEAFF.

This clonotype was seen many times. The CDR3 protein is CASSLDYLEQFF. In DNA, the CDR3 is TGTGCCAGCAGTTTAGACTACCTTGAGCAGTTCTTC. This chain connects TRBV12-3 or TRBV12-4 to TRBJ2-1; no definite D call. Between the trimmed V and J ends, which lost 1 base and 9 bases, there was a span of 7 bases. The CDR3 is made up of 12 amino acids.

The chain recombines TRBV4-1 with TRBJ2-3, with D hard to call. The V gene lost 0 bases and the J gene lost 0 bases, with 16 bases spanning the gap. This CDR3 is built from 18 residues. Germline V gene sequence: CDR1 MGHRA, CDR2 YSYEKL. As DNA, the CDR3 is TGCGCCAGCAGCCAAGATGTAATAACGTCCGCTAGCACAGATACGCAGTATTTT. This gives the protein CASSQDVITSASTDTQYF.

This sequence joins TRBV14 and TRBJ2-1; no reliable D call. CDR1 is SGHDN, CDR2 FVKESK, per germline. V gave up 3 bases and J gave up 7 bases, with 7 bases separating them. The CDR3 loop spans 12 amino acids. The CDR3, as DNA: TGTGCCAGCAGCCAGCGCCAGAATGAGCAGTTCTTC. Residues: CASSQRQNEQFF.

This clonotype came up many times. V is TRBV5-1 and J is TRBJ2-7; D not certain. Germline V CDR1 and CDR2: SGHRS, YFSETQ. This CDR3 comprises 13 residues. Trimming stripped 2 bases from V and 6 bases from J, with 12 bases between. The CDR3 bases are TGCGCCAGCAGCTTTAACAAGGAAGGCGAGCAGTACTTC. Its translation is CASSFNKEGEQYF.

Many counts were recorded for this clonotype. The chain joins TRBV4-3 to TRBJ1-5, with D perhaps matching TRBD1 (5 bases). V lost 0 bases and J lost 3, with 9 bases in between. The V gene's germline CDR1 is LGHNA and CDR2 YSLEER. This CDR3 is built from 15 residues. CDR3 bases: TGCGCCAGCAGCCAAGACAAGGGGATCAATCAGCCCCAGCATTTT. Its translation: CASSQDKGINQPQHF.

The table lists this clonotype with many counts. The CDR3 DNA sequence: TGTGCCAGCAGTGACCGACGACAGGGAATCTTAAATGAGCAGTTCTTC. This encodes CASSDRRQGILNEQFF. The chain couples TRBV25-1 to TRBJ2-1, with 7 nucleotides matching TRBD1. The CDR3 extends over 16 amino acids. Germline-derived CDR1 and CDR2 are MGHDK and SYGVNS. With 3 bases clipped from V and 7 bases from J, the junction kept 12 bases outside the gene matches.

This clonotype was seen ten or more times. The J gene is TRBJ2-1, the V gene TRBV6-5; D gene ambiguous. The CDR3 has 13 residues. Germline V gives CDR1 MNHEY, CDR2 SVGAGI. Deletions cut 0 bases from V and 7 bases from J, with 7 bases between. The CDR3 here is CASSYSAANEQFF. As DNA, the CDR3 is TGTGCCAGCAGTTACTCGGCGGCGAATGAGCAGTTCTTC.

This clonotype was detected ten times or more. The rearrangement joins TRBV29-1 to TRBJ2-7; TRBD2 aligns across 7 bases. The ends lost 0 bases at V and 0 bases at J; junction bases unmatched: 5. The CDR3 loop spans 15 amino acids. Germline CDR1 SQVTM, CDR2 ANQGSEA. This CDR3 is CSVEDLASGSYEQYF. CDR3 bases: TGCAGCGTTGAAGATCTGGCTAGCGGCTCCTACGAGCAGTACTTC.

This clonotype was counted at least ten times. V gene TRBV7-2 combines with J gene TRBJ2-5; D perhaps matches TRBD1 (5 bases). There are 14 residues in the CDR3. Germline-derived CDR1 and CDR2 are SGHTA and FQGNSA. Trimming took 4 bases from V and 4 from J, leaving 13 bases between them. CDR3 DNA sequence: TGTGCCAGCAGCTCCTCCGGACAATCAGAGACCCAGTACTTC. This gives the protein CASSSSGQSETQYF.

This clonotype was detected ten times or more. V gene TRBV24-1 combines with J gene TRBJ2-3; possibly TRBD2 for D (5 bases). V dropped 4 bases and J dropped 2 bases, with 9 bases sitting between them. Germline V gene sequence: CDR1 KGHDR, CDR2 SFDVKD. The CDR3 is made up of 14 amino acids. CDR3 sequence reads: CATSEAGDTDTQYF. The CDR3, as DNA: TGTGCCACCAGTGAAGCCGGGGACACAGATACGCAGTATTTT.

The CDR3 nucleotides read TGTGCCAGCAGCTCCTCAGGGAAGACTGAAGCTTTCTTT. This translates into CASSSSGKTEAFF. The chain uses TRBV7-3 and TRBJ1-1; tentatively, D is TRBD1 (5 bases). V lost 4 bases, J lost 5 bases, and 11 bases lay in between. From germline, CDR1 is SGHTA and CDR2 FQGTGA. This CDR3 has 13 amino acids.

This clonotype was seen at least ten times. The chain combines TRBV7-8 with TRBJ1-2; D uncertain. The germline gives CDR1 SGHVS, CDR2 FQNEAQ. The V and J ends lost 1 base and 1 base respectively, with 7 bases between them. This CDR3 comprises 14 residues. The CDR3 DNA follows: TGTGCCAGCAGCTTAGTTGGGGTTAACTATGGCTACACCTTC. This codes for CASSLVGVNYGYTF.

This clonotype was seen many times. J is TRBJ2-3 and V is TRBV7-3, with 10 bases identical to TRBD1. The V segment lost 5 bases and the J segment 7 bases; nucleotides outside the gene matches: 9. The CDR3 contains 15 residues. Germline CDR1 and CDR2: SGHTA and FQGTGA. The CDR3, as DNA: TGTGCCAGCAGCGAGACAGGGGGCGAGGGAAATACGCAGTATTTT. Its translation: CASSETGGEGNTQYF.

This clonotype was counted ten times or more. The J gene is TRBJ2-1, the V gene TRBV9; D remains unclear. The germline V and J ends were trimmed by 0 bases and 8 bases, with 9 bases remaining between them. CDR1 is SGDLS, CDR2 YYNGEE, per germline. The CDR3 extends over 13 amino acids. CDR3 DNA sequence: TGTGCCAGCAGCGTAGCTGAAGGCGATGAGCAGTTCTTC. This codes for CASSVAEGDEQFF.

This clonotype was found a few times. The chain is built from TRBV9 and TRBJ2-5; 7 bases line up with TRBD1. Trimming at V came to 3 bases and at J to 4 bases, leaving 6 bases not matched to a gene. This CDR3 is 14 amino acids long. In germline, CDR1 is SGDLS, CDR2 YYNGEE. The CDR3 loop is CASSATGVGETQYF. The CDR3 region has the DNA TGTGCCAGCAGCGCCACAGGGGTCGGAGAGACCCAGTACTTC.

This clonotype was counted ten times or more. The chain employs TRBV6-5 and TRBJ1-1, with a weak D call TRBD1 (5 bases). The germline V gene has CDR1 MNHEY and CDR2 SVGAGI. Between the trimmed V and J ends, which lost 4 bases and 0 bases, there was a span of 12 bases. This CDR3 comprises 15 residues. CDR3 protein: CASSSGTVMNTEAFF. CDR3 bases: TGTGCCAGCAGTTCCGGGACGGTTATGAACACTGAAGCTTTCTTT.

There are many counts of this clonotype. This sequence joins TRBV14 and TRBJ1-1; D uncertain. The V end lost 1 base, the J end lost 8 bases, and 11 bases lay between the germline ends. Germline V gene data show CDR1 as SGHDN and CDR2 as FVKESK. This CDR3 is built from 13 residues. The CDR3 here is CASSQGLGREAFF. For the CDR3, the DNA is TGTGCCAGCAGCCAAGGTCTCGGCAGGGAAGCTTTCTTT.

By its share, this clonotype is medium-sized. The gene calls are TRBV6-6 and TRBJ2-7; 10 bases are a match to TRBD1. The V and J ends lost 6 bases and 2 bases, in that order; junction bases with no gene match: 7. The CDR3 runs 15 residues. Looked up from germline, CDR1 is MNHNY and CDR2 is SVGAGI (reference sequence). Here the CDR3 DNA reads TGTGCCAGCAGGGACCGGACAGGGGGTACCTACGAGCAGTACTTC. Translated: CASRDRTGGTYEQYF.

This clonotype showed up many times. The chain joins TRBV6-2 or TRBV6-3 to TRBJ2-3; unclear D gene. This CDR3 comprises 14 residues. CDR1 and CDR2 from the germline V gene are MNHEY and SVGEGT. V lost 2 bases and J lost 0, with 6 bases in between. The CDR3 protein is CASSYPDSTDTQYF. The CDR3 coding sequence is TGTGCCAGCAGTTACCCTGACAGCACAGATACGCAGTATTTT.

The chain uses TRBV11-1 and TRBJ2-3, with D hard to call. V was clipped by 3 bases and J by 3 bases, with 10 bases between them. The CDR3 length is 14 residues. CDR1 and CDR2 (germline): SGHAT, FQDESV (reference sequence). The CDR3 loop reads CASSLTGPTDTQYF. CDR3 DNA: TGTGCCAGCAGCTTGACGGGCCCAACAGATACGCAGTATTTT.

Many counts were recorded for this clonotype. The V call is TRBV24-1, the J call TRBJ2-2; D is perhaps TRBD1 (6 bases). Germline V gene data show CDR1 as KGHDR and CDR2 as SFDVKD. The V and J ends lost 3 bases and 5 bases respectively, with 12 bases between them. The CDR3 covers 15 residues. This CDR3 is CATSDLGTWTGELFF. The CDR3 nucleotides read TGTGCCACCAGTGATCTCGGGACATGGACCGGGGAGCTGTTTTTT.

This clonotype was detected many times. The chain recombines TRBV20-1 with TRBJ2-2, with a tentative D call TRBD2 (5 bases). V shed 6 bases and J shed 4 bases, with 15 bases lying between them. The CDR3 consists of 14 residues. CDR1 and CDR2 from the germline V gene are DFQATT and SNEGSKA (reference sequence). The DNA of the CDR3 is TGCAGTGCGAGCGAGGGATTCGTCACCGGGGAGCTGTTTTTT. Its protein is CSASEGFVTGELFF.